The rows below give T cell receptor beta chains drawn from one sample of a study of control samples from healthy donors and cancer patients. Sequencing used immunoSEQ multiplex PCR; TCRdb keeps in-frame clones, though not all of them. The sample records about 150,000 clones, approximately 90% being singletons. Material: blood. The receptors stem from a woman in her 30s in good health. Both conserved end residues are part of each CDR3. The D gene is left open where the match is weak. Only part of the rows carry a size: once, few, many, or a class if the clone is expanded.

>TRBJ1-6|-|-|TRBV25-1
TGTGCCAGCAGTGACTCTAAAGCGGCAGGGTCACCCCTCCACTTT
CASSDSKAAGSPLHF
>TRBJ1-1|-|-|TRBV14
TGTGCCAGCAGCCAAGGTAAGATCCGGGGTCCGAACACTGAAGCTTTCTTT
CASSQGKIRGPNTEAFF
>TRBJ2-3|-|-|TRBV4-1
TGCGCCAGCAGCTCTCTGTCTGCCCCGGCAGATACGCAGTATTTT
CASSSLSAPADTQYF
>TRBJ2-2|-|-|TRBV10-3
TGTGCCAGCCAACAGGGAGGAAACACCGGGGAGCTGTTTTTT
CASQQGGNTGELFF
>TRBJ2-5|-|-|TRBV5-4
TGTGCCAGCAGCTTGGTCGCCAGTACACAAGAGACCCAGTACTTC
CASSLVASTQETQYF
>TRBJ2-1|-|-|TRBV4-1
TGCGCCAGCAGCCAAGATTACCAGTCCTCCTACAATGAGCAGTTCTTC
CASSQDYQSSYNEQFF
>TRBJ2-1|-|-|TRBV27
TGTGCCAGCAGTTTATGGGGGAGCTCCTACAATGAGCAGTTCTTC
CASSLWGSSYNEQFF
>TRBJ2-2|-|-|TRBV6-6
TGTGCCAGCAGTTATTTACAACCGAACACCGGGGAGCTGTTTTTT
CASSYLQPNTGELFF
>TRBJ2-5|-|once|TRBV4-1
TGCGCCAGCAGCCAAGTGGCGGGGGCGCAAGAGACCCAGTACTTC
CASSQVAGAQETQYF
>TRBJ2-7|-|-|TRBV12-3/TRBV12-4
TGTGCCAGCAGCCCTCGGCCTAGCGACGAGCAGTACTTC
CASSPRPSDEQYF
>TRBJ1-6|TRBD1|-|TRBV6-5
TGTGCCAGCAGCCCCGGGACAGGGGGAAGTTCACCCCTCCACTTT
CASSPGTGGSSPLHF
>TRBJ1-1|-|-|TRBV3-1/TRBV3-2
TGTGCCAGCAGCTATGTGGGGTTGAACACTGAAGCTTTCTTT
CASSYVGLNTEAFF
>TRBJ2-1|TRBD2|-|TRBV11-1
TGTGCCAGCAGCCTGCGGACTAGCGGGAGTGAGTATGAGCAGTTCTTC
CASSLRTSGSEYEQFF
>TRBJ1-6|-|-|TRBV7-9
TGTGCCAGCAGCCCGCCCGGGCAACTTAATTCACCCCTCCACTTT
CASSPPGQLNSPLHF
>TRBJ1-5|TRBD1|-|TRBV18
TGTGCCAGCTCCGGACAGGGAAGGCAGCCCCAGCATTTT
CASSGQGRQPQHF
>TRBJ2-3|-|-|TRBV18
TGTGCCAGCTCACTCGGTAGAACCCATAGCACAGATACGCAGTATTTT
CASSLGRTHSTDTQYF
>TRBJ2-7|-|-|TRBV28
TGTGCCAGCAGTTTAGGTGTGGACGCGGTCTACGAGCAGTACTTC
CASSLGVDAVYEQYF
>TRBJ2-7|TRBD2|-|TRBV2
TGTGCCAGCAGCGCCGGGACTAGCAGAACTTCCTCCGGGGAGCAGTACTTC
CASSAGTSRTSSGEQYF
>TRBJ1-4|-|-|TRBV15
TGTGCCACCAGCAGATCGGGCGGAACTAATGAAAAACTGTTTTTT
CATSRSGGTNEKLFF
>TRBJ1-5|-|-|TRBV28
TGTGCCAGCAGTTTAAGTTCGAGGATCCTCAATCAGCCCCAGCATTTT
CASSLSSRILNQPQHF
>TRBJ2-1|-|once|TRBV10-3
TGTGCCATCAGTGATGAGGGCCCGACCTACAATGAGCAGTTCTTC
CAISDEGPTYNEQFF
>TRBJ2-1|TRBD2|-|TRBV4-2
TGTGCCAGCAGCCAAGCCGTACTAGCGGGAGACTACAATGAGCAGTTCTTC
CASSQAVLAGDYNEQFF
>TRBJ2-7|-|-|TRBV10-1
TGCGCCACCTACTCCTACGAGCAGTACTTC
CATYSYEQYF
>TRBJ2-1|-|-|TRBV7-2
TGTGCCAGCAGCTCACTAAACAATGAGCAGTTCTTC
CASSSLNNEQFF
>TRBJ2-3|-|-|TRBV11-3
TGTGCCAGCAGCTTAGGGACTTCCATCACAGATACGCAGTATTTT
CASSLGTSITDTQYF
>TRBJ2-3|-|-|TRBV12-3/TRBV12-4
TGTGCCAGCAGTCGGGACAGCACAGATACGCAGTATTTT
CASSRDSTDTQYF
>TRBJ1-2|TRBD1|-|TRBV7-2
TGTGCCAGCAGCTTAGCTCCAGACAGGGGAGTAACTAACTATGGCTACACCTTC
CASSLAPDRGVTNYGYTF
>TRBJ1-6|-|-|TRBV28
TGTGCCAGCAGTTTTAGGGGAAATTCACCCCTCCACTTT
CASSFRGNSPLHF
>TRBJ2-3|-|-|TRBV28
TGTGCCAGCAGTTCCCTAGAATATCGCACAGATACGCAGTATTTT
CASSSLEYRTDTQYF
>TRBJ1-4|-|-|TRBV16
TGTGCCAGCAGCCAACGTGCTATTAATGAAAAACTGTTTTTT
CASSQRAINEKLFF
>TRBJ2-2|TRBD2|-|TRBV6-5
TGTGCCAGCGAATCGGGGGAGGGACCCGGGGAGCTGTTTTTT
CASESGEGPGELFF
>TRBJ1-5|-|few|TRBV4-1
TGCGCCAGCAGCCAAGGGGATGCAGGGGGCAATCAGCCCCAGCATTTT
CASSQGDAGGNQPQHF
>TRBJ2-7|-|-|TRBV27
TGTGCCAGCAGCCCACGCGGAGCCTACGAGCAGTACTTC
CASSPRGAYEQYF
>TRBJ2-3|TRBD1|once|TRBV7-9
TGTGCCAGCAGCGGGGACAGGGGGACAGATACGCAGTATTTT
CASSGDRGTDTQYF
>TRBJ1-5|-|once|TRBV21-1
TGTGCCAGCAGCAAACGACAGGGGGGTAGCAATCAGCCCCAGCATTTT
CASSKRQGGSNQPQHF
>TRBJ2-7|TRBD1|-|TRBV19
TGTGCCAGTAGTATTCTTCCGGGACAGGGGGCTGGCGAGCAGTACTTC
CASSILPGQGAGEQYF
>TRBJ1-5|-|many|TRBV19
TGTGCCAGTAGTTCTCTCCTCAGGGGAGGCAATCAGCCCCAGCATTTT
CASSSLLRGGNQPQHF
>TRBJ1-2|TRBD1|-|TRBV6-5
TGTGCCAGCAGTTACCAGGGGACAGGGGGTGGCTACACCTTC
CASSYQGTGGGYTF
>TRBJ2-1|TRBD1|-|TRBV18
TGTGCCAGCTCAGCGTACGGGACAGTGGTTGGCAATGAGCAGTTCTTC
CASSAYGTVVGNEQFF
>TRBJ2-7|-|-|TRBV4-2
TGTGCCAGCAGCCAGACCGGGACTGGCGAGCAGTACTTC
CASSQTGTGEQYF
>TRBJ2-7|-|-|TRBV13
TGTGCCAGCAGCTTAAAACGGGCTGGACGTAGCTCCTACGAGCAGTACTTC
CASSLKRAGRSSYEQYF